A single sample is the source of the 22 T cell receptor beta chains below, sequenced in a study of shared clonotypes between healthy human individuals (dated by TCRdb to 2020 to 2021). Library preparation used the immunoSEQ multiplex PCR assay. Here the immuneACCESS table is served through TCRdb, limited to in-frame sequences with V and J called. Missing clones are a known gap in these copies; in checked studies unresolved V genes cover under half, and the rest lacks a known reason. The sample has over a million clones on record, 95% to 99% of them singletons. The ten largest make up 0.4% to 0.45% of the sample. Sequenced material: naive CD4+ T cells sorted from blood. In the paper's terms, the cell subset or site label means: CD45RA+ positively selected. These receptors all stem from a man younger than 45 in good health.

CDR3 coding DNA: TGCGCCAGCAGCTTGGAGGATAGGGGACAAGTCGTCGGAAACACCATATATTTT. Translation gives CASSLEDRGQVVGNTIYF. The V gene is TRBV5-1, the J gene TRBJ1-3; tentatively, D is TRBD1 (6 bases). V lost 0 bases and J lost 4, with 20 bases in between. The germline gives CDR1 SGHRS, CDR2 YFSETQ. The CDR3 has 18 residues.

Turning to this clone: This sample includes further DNA sequences coding for the same CDR3. The chain joins TRBV27 to TRBJ2-7; TRBD2 matches at 7 bases. Per germline, CDR1 MNHEY and CDR2 SMNVEV (reference sequence). The J segment lost 4 bases and the V segment lost 2 bases, leaving 5 bases of the junction unmatched. There are 14 residues in the CDR3. For the CDR3, the DNA is TGTGCCAGCAGTTTAAGGGAGGGAGTGTACGAGCAGTACTTC. Translation: CASSLREGVYEQYF.

The chain carries TRBV4-1 and TRBJ1-4, with D uncertain. Trimming left V 4 bases short and J 7 bases short, with 13 bases between. Germline V gene lookup returns CDR1 MGHRA and CDR2 YSYEKL. The CDR3 runs 14 residues. CDR3 sequence (DNA): TGCGCCAGCAGCCCCGGCCCAGTGCCTGAAAAACTGTTTTTT. It encodes CASSPGPVPEKLFF.

The V and J genes are TRBV7-9 and TRBJ1-2, with 7 nucleotides matching TRBD1. The CDR3 contains 15 residues. The germline V gene has CDR1 SEHNR and CDR2 FQNEAQ (reference sequence). Germline trimming cut 1 base from V and 6 bases from J; bases unmatched to any gene: 8. Written as DNA, the CDR3 is TGTGCCAGCAGCTTAGGAGACAGGGCTTTAGATGGCTACACCTTC. This codes for CASSLGDRALDGYTF. Full variable domain (remainder filled in from reference TRBV7-9 and TRBJ1-2): DTGVSQNPRHKITKRGQNVTFRCDPISEHNRLYWYRQTLGQGPEFLTYFQNEAQLEKSRLLSDRFSAERPKGSFSTLEIQRTEQGDSAMYLCASSLGDRALDGYTFGSGTRLTVV.

This clone occurred once. This chain uses TRBV25-1 with TRBJ1-1; 7 nucleotides line up with TRBD1. The trim removed 6 bases at V and 5 bases at J, leaving 9 bases unmatched. Germline CDR1 is MGHDK and CDR2 is SYGVNS. The CDR3 length is 14 residues. CDR3 region: CASRPQGRRTEAFF. The CDR3 region has the DNA TGTGCCAGCAGACCACAGGGGAGGAGGACTGAAGCTTTCTTT.

This chain uses TRBV19 with TRBJ2-1, with 16 positions matching TRBD2. This CDR3 contains 20 residues. CDR1 LNHDA and CDR2 SQIVND come from the germline V gene (reference sequence). V was clipped by 3 bases and J by 8 bases; unmatched bases: 16. The CDR3 region is CASSMPKSGTSGRDSHEQFF. The CDR3 DNA sequence: TGTGCCAGTAGTATGCCAAAATCCGGGACTAGCGGGAGGGATTCCCATGAGCAGTTCTTC.

CDR3 amino acids: CASSWRLGNDEQFF. The CDR3 DNA reads TGTGCCAGCAGTTGGAGACTAGGTAATGATGAGCAGTTCTTC. The chain is built from TRBV28 and TRBJ2-1, with TRBD2 as a possible D gene (6 bases). Germline CDR1 and CDR2: MDHEN and SYDVKM. CDR3 length: 14 amino acids. V was clipped by 4 bases and J by 8 bases, with 15 bases between them.

The chain couples TRBV5-1 to TRBJ2-3; no definite D call. The CDR3 is 15 amino acids. V lost 0 bases and J lost 0, with 8 bases in between. Germline assignment: CDR1 SGHRS and CDR2 YFSETQ. CDR3 nucleotides: TGCGCCAGCAGCTTGGACGTCATTAGCACAGATACGCAGTATTTT. Translated, it gives CASSLDVISTDTQYF.

The genes are TRBV28 and TRBJ2-7; TRBD1 might be the D (6 bases). V was shortened by 1 base and J by 2 bases, with 12 bases between the two germline ends. The V gene's germline CDR1 is MDHEN and CDR2 SYDVKM. The CDR3 is 15 amino acids. CDR3 bases: TGTGCCAGCAGTTTATACGTCCCAGGGGCCTACGAGCAGTACTTC. Translating gives CASSLYVPGAYEQYF.

V usage is TRBV7-9 and J usage is TRBJ2-1; 12 bases match TRBD2. The V gene's germline CDR1 is SEHNR and CDR2 FQNEAQ (reference sequence). J lost 3 bases, V lost 1 base, and 10 bases had no gene match. CDR3 length: 19 residues. Written as DNA, the CDR3 is TGTGCCAGCAGCTTAGGAGGGCTAGCGGGAGGGTTATACTACAATGAGCAGTTCTTC. Translated, it gives CASSLGGLAGGLYYNEQFF.

A note on this clone: This sample also contains other DNA sequences that code for the same CDR3. The V and J genes are TRBV5-1 and TRBJ1-3; TRBD1 matches at 8 bases. V lost 3 bases, J lost 1 base, and 3 bases stayed unmatched. The CDR3 extends over 15 amino acids. Germline CDR1 reads SGHRS; CDR2 reads YFSETQ. The CDR3: CASSSGQGSGNTIYF. Written as DNA, the CDR3 is TGCGCCAGCAGCTCCGGACAGGGATCTGGAAACACCATATATTTT.

The V gene is TRBV14, the J gene TRBJ2-7, with 9 bases that match TRBD1. CDR3 length equals 14 residues. With V trimmed by 1 base and J by 6 bases, 4 bases remained unmatched. Germline CDR1 is SGHDN and CDR2 is FVKESK. The chain's CDR3 is CASSQGTGAREQYF. The CDR3 nucleotides are TGTGCCAGCAGCCAAGGGACAGGGGCGCGCGAGCAGTACTTC.

The table lists this clone with a count of one. The CDR3 loop reads CASSISGTSIIYEQYF. In DNA, the CDR3 is TGTGCCAGCAGCATATCCGGGACTAGTATAATCTACGAGCAGTACTTC. The rearrangement uses TRBV7-9 and TRBJ2-7; 8 bases match TRBD2. Germline V gene data show CDR1 as SEHNR and CDR2 as FQNEAQ (reference sequence). J lost 3 bases, V lost 5 bases, and 12 bases had no gene match. This CDR3 has 16 residues.

The genes are TRBV7-2 and TRBJ2-7, with 10 nucleotides matching TRBD2. Trimming took 6 bases from V and 6 from J; bases not matched to a gene: 8. The germline gives CDR1 SGHTA, CDR2 FQGNSA. The CDR3 contains 14 residues. The CDR3, as DNA: TGTGCCAGCAGGTATACTAGCGGGATGGCCGAGCAGTACTTC. The encoded protein is CASRYTSGMAEQYF.

The chain recombines TRBV10-3 with TRBJ2-3; the D is unclear. The CDR3 spans 13 residues. V shed 10 bases and J shed 1 base, with 12 bases lying between them. CDR1 ENHRY and CDR2 SYGVKD come from the germline V gene. For the CDR3, the DNA is TGTGCCACCCTGAGTTATGGCACAGATACGCAGTATTTT. This translates into CATLSYGTDTQYF.

The V and J genes are TRBV13 and TRBJ2-5; TRBD2 agrees at 7 bases. Germline V CDR1 and CDR2: PRHDT, FYEKMQ (reference sequence). This CDR3 comprises 15 residues. The V segment lost 5 bases and the J segment 9 bases; nucleotides outside the gene matches: 15. As DNA, the CDR3 is TGTGCCAGCAGCGACAGACTAGCTCCGAGTGGGGCCCAGTACTTC. Residues: CASSDRLAPSGAQYF. Full variable domain (outside the CDR3, taken from reference TRBV13 and TRBJ2-5): AAGVIQSPRHLIKEKRETATLKCYPIPRHDTVYWYQQGPGQDPQFLISFYEKMQSDKGSIPDRFSAQQFSDYHSELNMSSLELGDSALYFCASSDRLAPSGAQYFGPGTRLLVL.

V and J are TRBV7-9 and TRBJ2-3; D is unresolved. The CDR3 has 16 amino acids. Trimming removed 5 bases from V and 2 bases from J, with 17 bases in between. Germline CDR1 and CDR2: SEHNR and FQNEAQ (reference sequence). The CDR3 DNA is TGTGCCAGCAGCGTTAGTTCCACCCGGGCCACAGATACGCAGTATTTT. Translation: CASSVSSTRATDTQYF.

The chain combines TRBV18 with TRBJ2-3; no reliable D call. There are 19 residues in the CDR3. V lost 1 base and J lost 0, with 20 bases in between. Looked up from germline, CDR1 is KGHSH and CDR2 is LQKENI. In nucleotides, the CDR3 is TGTGCCAGCTCACCACTCCCCCCAAACAGAAAACCTAGCACAGATACGCAGTATTTT. This codes for CASSPLPPNRKPSTDTQYF.

J is TRBJ1-4 and V is TRBV5-5; perhaps TRBD1 as D (6 bases). Germline V CDR1 and CDR2: SGHKS, YYEKEE (reference sequence). Trimming removed 6 bases from V and 8 bases from J, with 14 bases in between. This CDR3 region has 13 residues. CDR3 sequence (DNA): TGTGCCAGCACCACTTTAGGGACAGAAAAACTGTTTTTT. As protein: CASTTLGTEKLFF.

This chain joins TRBV28 and TRBJ2-1; 8 bases map to TRBD2. V shed 1 base and J 9 bases; nucleotides not matched to a gene: 11. Germline CDR1 is MDHEN and CDR2 is SYDVKM. The length of the CDR3 is 16 residues. The CDR3 loop is CASSLSWAGGSIEQFF. In DNA, the CDR3 is TGTGCCAGCAGTTTATCATGGGCGGGAGGCAGTATTGAGCAGTTCTTC. The whole variable domain, filled in from reference TRBV28 and TRBJ2-1, reads DVKVTQSSRYLVKRTGEKVFLECVQDMDHENMFWYRQDPGLGLRLIYFSYDVKMKEKGDIPEGYSVSREKKERFSLILESASTNQTSMYLCASSLSWAGGSIEQFFGPGTRLTVL.

The V call is TRBV5-4, the J call TRBJ2-1; 16 positions match TRBD2. V lost 4 bases, J lost 3 bases, and 7 bases stayed unmatched. This CDR3 is built from 18 residues. Germline-derived CDR1 and CDR2 are SGHNT and YYREEE (reference sequence). CDR3: CASSGAGLAGGSYNEQFF. The CDR3 coding sequence is TGTGCCAGCAGCGGTGCGGGACTAGCGGGAGGGAGCTACAATGAGCAGTTCTTC.

V usage is TRBV5-1 and J usage is TRBJ1-2; 7 bases fit TRBD1. Losses at the gene ends were 2 bases for V and 4 bases for J; bases not matched to a gene: 5. Germline V gene data show CDR1 as SGHRS and CDR2 as YFSETQ. The CDR3 runs to 14 residues. Written as DNA, the CDR3 is TGCGCCAGCAGCTTAGGAGGGGGCGGCTATGGCTACACCTTC. This codes for CASSLGGGGYGYTF. Full variable domain (remainder filled in from reference TRBV5-1 and TRBJ1-2): KAGVTQTPRYLIKTRGQQVTLSCSPISGHRSVSWYQQTPGQGLQFLFEYFSETQRNKGNFPGRFSGRQFSNSRSEMNVSTLELGDSALYLCASSLGGGGYGYTFGSGTRLTVV.